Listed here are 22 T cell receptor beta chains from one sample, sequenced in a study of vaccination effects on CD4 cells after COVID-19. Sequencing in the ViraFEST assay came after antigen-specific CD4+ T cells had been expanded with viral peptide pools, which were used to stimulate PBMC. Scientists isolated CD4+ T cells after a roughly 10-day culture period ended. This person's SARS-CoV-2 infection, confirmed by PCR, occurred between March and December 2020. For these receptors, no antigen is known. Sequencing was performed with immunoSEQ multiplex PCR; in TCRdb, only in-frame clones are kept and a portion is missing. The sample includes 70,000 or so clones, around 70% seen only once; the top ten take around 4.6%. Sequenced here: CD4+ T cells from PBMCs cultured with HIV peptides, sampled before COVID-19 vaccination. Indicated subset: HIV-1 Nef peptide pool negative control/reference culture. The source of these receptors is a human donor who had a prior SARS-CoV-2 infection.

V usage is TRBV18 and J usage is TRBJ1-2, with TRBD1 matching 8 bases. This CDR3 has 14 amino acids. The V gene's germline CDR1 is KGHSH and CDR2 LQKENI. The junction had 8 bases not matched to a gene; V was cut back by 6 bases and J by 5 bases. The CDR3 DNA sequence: TGTGCCAGCTCCTTGCAGGGACAGGAGTATGGCTACACCTTC. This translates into CASSLQGQEYGYTF. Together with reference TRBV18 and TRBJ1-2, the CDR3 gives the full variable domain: NAGVMQNPRHLVRRRGQEARLRCSPMKGHSHVYWYRQLPEEGLKFMVYLQKENIIDESGMPKERFSAEFPKEGPSILRIQQVVRGDSAAYFCASSLQGQEYGYTFGSGTRLTVV.

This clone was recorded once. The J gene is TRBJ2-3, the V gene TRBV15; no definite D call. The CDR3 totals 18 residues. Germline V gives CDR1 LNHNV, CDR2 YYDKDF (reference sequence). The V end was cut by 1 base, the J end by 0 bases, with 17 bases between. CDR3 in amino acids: CATSRGFRLRYSTDTQYF. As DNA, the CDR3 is TGTGCCACCAGCAGAGGTTTTAGATTACGATATAGCACAGATACGCAGTATTTT. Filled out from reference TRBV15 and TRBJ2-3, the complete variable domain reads DAMVIQNPRYQVTQFGKPVTLSCSQTLNHNVMYWYQQKSSQAPKLLFHYYDKDFNNEADTPDNFQSRRPNTSFCFLDIRSPGLGDTAMYLCATSRGFRLRYSTDTQYFGPGTRLTVL.

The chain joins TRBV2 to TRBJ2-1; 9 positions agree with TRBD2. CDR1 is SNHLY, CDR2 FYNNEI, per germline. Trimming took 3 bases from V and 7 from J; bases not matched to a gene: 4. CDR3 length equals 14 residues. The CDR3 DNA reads TGTGCCAGCAGTGATTTGCGGGGGGGGAATGAGCAGTTCTTC. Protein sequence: CASSDLRGGNEQFF.

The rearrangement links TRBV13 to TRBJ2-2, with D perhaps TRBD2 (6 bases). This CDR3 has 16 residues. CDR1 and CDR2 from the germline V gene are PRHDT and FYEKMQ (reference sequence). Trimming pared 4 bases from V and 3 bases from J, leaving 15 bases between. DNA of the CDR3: TGTGCCAGCAGCTCAAGCTGGGACTCCTACACCGGGGAGCTGTTTTTT. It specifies CASSSSWDSYTGELFF.

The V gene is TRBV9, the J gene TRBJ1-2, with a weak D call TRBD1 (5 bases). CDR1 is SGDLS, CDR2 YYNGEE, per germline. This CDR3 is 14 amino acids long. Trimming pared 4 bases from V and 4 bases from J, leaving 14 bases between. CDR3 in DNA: TGTGCCAGCAGCCCGTACGACAGCGGCTATGGCTACACCTTC. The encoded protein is CASSPYDSGYGYTF.

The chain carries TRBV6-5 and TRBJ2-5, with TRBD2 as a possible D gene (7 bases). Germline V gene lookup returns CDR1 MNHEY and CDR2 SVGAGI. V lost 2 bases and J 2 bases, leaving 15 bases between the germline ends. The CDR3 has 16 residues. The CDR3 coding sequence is TGTGCCAGCAGTTACGCCCTGGGGGGGGCTCAAGAGACCCAGTACTTC. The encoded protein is CASSYALGGAQETQYF.

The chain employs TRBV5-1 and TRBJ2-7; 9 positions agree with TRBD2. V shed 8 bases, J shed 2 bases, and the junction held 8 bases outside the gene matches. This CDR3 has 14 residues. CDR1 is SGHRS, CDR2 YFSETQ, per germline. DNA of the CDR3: TGCGCCAGTACGACTAGCGGTCTTACCTACGAGCAGTACTTC. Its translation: CASTTSGLTYEQYF.

CDR3 sequence reads: CASSVQGARNQPQHF. The CDR3 nucleotides are TGTGCCAGCAGCGTACAGGGGGCCCGCAATCAGCCCCAGCATTTT. The chain links TRBV6-6 to TRBJ1-5; 9 bases fit TRBD1. Germline trimming cut 6 bases from V and 2 bases from J; bases unmatched to any gene: 5. CDR3 size: 15 residues. Germline CDR1 reads MNHNY; CDR2 reads SVGAGI (reference sequence).

For the CDR3, the DNA is TGTGCCAGCAGCTTGGGACTCCTATCCACCGGGGAGCTGTTTTTT. This codes for CASSLGLLSTGELFF. The chain is built from TRBV5-4 and TRBJ2-2; no clear D gene. Germline V lookup: CDR1 SGHNT, CDR2 YYREEE (reference sequence). This CDR3 comprises 15 residues. V lost 0 bases, J lost 4 bases, and 10 bases lay in between.

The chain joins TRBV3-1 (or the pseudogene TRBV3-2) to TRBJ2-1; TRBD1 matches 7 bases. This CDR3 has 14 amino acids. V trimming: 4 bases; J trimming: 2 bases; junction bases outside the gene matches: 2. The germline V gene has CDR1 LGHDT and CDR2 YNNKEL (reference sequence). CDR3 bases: TGTGCCAGCAGCCTTACAGGGGCCTACAATGAGCAGTTCTTC. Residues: CASSLTGAYNEQFF.

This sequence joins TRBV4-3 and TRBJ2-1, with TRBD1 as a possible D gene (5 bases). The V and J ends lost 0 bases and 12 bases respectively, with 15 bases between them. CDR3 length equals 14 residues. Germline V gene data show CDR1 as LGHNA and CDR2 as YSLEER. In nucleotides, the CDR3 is TGCGCCAGCAGCCAAGAAAAGGAGAGAACAGGGCAGTTCTTC. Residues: CASSQEKERTGQFF.

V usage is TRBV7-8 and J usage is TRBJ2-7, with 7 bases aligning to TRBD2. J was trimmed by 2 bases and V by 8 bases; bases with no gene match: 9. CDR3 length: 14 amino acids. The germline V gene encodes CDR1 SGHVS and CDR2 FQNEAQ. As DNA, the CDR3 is TGTGCCAGCTCGAGGTTAGGACTAGCCTACGAGCAGTACTTC. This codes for CASSRLGLAYEQYF.

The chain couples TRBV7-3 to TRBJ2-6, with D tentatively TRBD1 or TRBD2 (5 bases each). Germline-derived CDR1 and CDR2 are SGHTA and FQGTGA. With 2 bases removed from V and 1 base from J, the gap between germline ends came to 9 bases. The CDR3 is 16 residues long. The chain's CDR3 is CASSLGWGSGANVLTF. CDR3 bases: TGTGCCAGCAGCTTAGGGTGGGGGTCTGGGGCCAACGTCCTGACTTTC.

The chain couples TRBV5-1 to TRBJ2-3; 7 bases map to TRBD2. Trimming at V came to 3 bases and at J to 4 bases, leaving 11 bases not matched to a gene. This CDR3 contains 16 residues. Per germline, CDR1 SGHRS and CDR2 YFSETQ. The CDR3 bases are TGCGCCAGCAGCTCCCTAGCGGCAGTGAGAGCAGATACGCAGTATTTT. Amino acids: CASSSLAAVRADTQYF.

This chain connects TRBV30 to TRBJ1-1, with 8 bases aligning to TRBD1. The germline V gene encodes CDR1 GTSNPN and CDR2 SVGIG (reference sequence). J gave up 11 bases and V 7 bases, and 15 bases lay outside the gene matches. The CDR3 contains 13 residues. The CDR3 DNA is TGTGCCTTACAGGGGGATTCCGGGATTGAGGCTTTCTTT. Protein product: CALQGDSGIEAFF.

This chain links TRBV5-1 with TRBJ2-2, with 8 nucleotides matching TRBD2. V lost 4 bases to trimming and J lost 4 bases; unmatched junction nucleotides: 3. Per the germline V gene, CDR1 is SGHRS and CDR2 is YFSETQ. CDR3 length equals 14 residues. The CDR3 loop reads CASSTLAGTGELFF. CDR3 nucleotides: TGCGCCAGCAGCACCCTAGCGGGCACCGGGGAGCTGTTTTTT.

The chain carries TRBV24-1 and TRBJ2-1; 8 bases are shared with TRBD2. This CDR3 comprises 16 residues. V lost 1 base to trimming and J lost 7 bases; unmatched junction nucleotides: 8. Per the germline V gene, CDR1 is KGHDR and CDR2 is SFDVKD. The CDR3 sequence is CATSDLLAGGGNEQFF. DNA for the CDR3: TGTGCCACCAGTGATTTACTGGCGGGAGGTGGGAATGAGCAGTTCTTC.

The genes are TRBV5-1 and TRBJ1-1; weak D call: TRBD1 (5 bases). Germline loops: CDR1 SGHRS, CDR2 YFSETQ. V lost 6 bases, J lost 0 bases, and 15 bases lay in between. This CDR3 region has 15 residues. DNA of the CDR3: TGCGCCAGCAAAACCATAGGGACGGTGAACACTGAAGCTTTCTTT. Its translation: CASKTIGTVNTEAFF.

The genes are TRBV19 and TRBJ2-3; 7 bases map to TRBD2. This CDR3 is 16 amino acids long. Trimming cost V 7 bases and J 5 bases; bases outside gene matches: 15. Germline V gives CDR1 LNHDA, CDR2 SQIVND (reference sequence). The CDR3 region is CASNRDQGGLRDTQYF. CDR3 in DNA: TGTGCCAGTAACCGAGACCAGGGAGGGCTTAGAGATACGCAGTATTTT.

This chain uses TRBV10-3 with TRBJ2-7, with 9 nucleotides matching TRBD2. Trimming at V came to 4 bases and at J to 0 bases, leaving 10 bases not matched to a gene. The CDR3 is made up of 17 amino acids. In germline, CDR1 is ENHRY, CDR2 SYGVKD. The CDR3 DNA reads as TGTGCCATCAGTGCGAATAGCGGGGGTACCTTCTCCTACGAGCAGTACTTC. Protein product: CAISANSGGTFSYEQYF.

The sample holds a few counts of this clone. The CDR3: CASSFLSGEAFF. DNA for the CDR3: TGTGCCAGCAGTTTTCTATCGGGTGAAGCTTTCTTT. The chain joins TRBV6-2 or TRBV6-3 to TRBJ1-1; D is unclear. CDR1 is MNHEY, CDR2 SVGEGT, per germline. The CDR3 has 12 residues. V lost 4 bases and J 7 bases, leaving 10 bases between the germline ends.

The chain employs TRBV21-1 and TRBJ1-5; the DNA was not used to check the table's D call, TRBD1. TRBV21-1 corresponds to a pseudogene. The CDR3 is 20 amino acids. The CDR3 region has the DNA TGTGCCAGCAGCAACCTGCAGGGTACCGCCCAACTATATAGCAATCAGCCCCAGCATTTT. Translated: CASSNLQGTAQLYSNQPQHF.